Each of the 32 T cell receptor beta chains below was sequenced from the same sample in a study of T cells after yellow fever vaccination. MiXCR, run by TCRdb on the 5' RACE reads, gives a single entry per CDR3 protein. The repertoire consists of 510,000 or so distinct CDR3 sequences, with roughly 21% occurring once and the leading ten covering around 15%. The source was PBMCs, collected 15 days after the yellow fever booster vaccination. The receptors derive from a man aged 25-40 years who received the YFV17D yellow fever vaccine.

This clonotype came up many times. Here the CDR3 reads CASSLAGGGETQYF. The CDR3, as DNA: TGTGCCAGCAGTTTAGCGGGAGGAGGAGAGACCCAGTACTTC. The chain joins TRBV27 to TRBJ2-5, with 8 nucleotides matching TRBD2. The CDR3 spans 14 residues. V lost 2 bases to trimming and J lost 4 bases; unmatched junction nucleotides: 3. The germline CDR1 and CDR2 sequences are MNHEY and SMNVEV (reference sequence).

The chain carries TRBV28 and TRBJ1-2; D is ambiguous. The length of the CDR3 is 12 residues. Trimming cost V 7 bases and J 4 bases, with 10 bases left between them. From germline, CDR1 is MDHEN and CDR2 SYDVKM. The CDR3 DNA is TGTGCCAGCACCCGGGAGCCCTATGGCTACACCTTC. Protein sequence: CASTREPYGYTF.

V gene TRBV20-1 combines with J gene TRBJ2-2; the D gene is possibly TRBD1 (6 bases). V gave up 0 bases and J gave up 6 bases, with 11 bases separating them. From germline, CDR1 is DFQATT and CDR2 SNEGSKA (reference sequence). There are 14 residues in the CDR3. The chain's CDR3 is CSARDRGIPGELFF. In DNA, the CDR3 is TGCAGTGCTAGAGACAGGGGAATTCCCGGGGAGCTGTTTTTT.

There are a few counts of this clonotype. J is TRBJ1-1 and V is TRBV20-1; D is unclear. V lost 1 base and J 2 bases, leaving 2 bases between the germline ends. The germline V gene encodes CDR1 DFQATT and CDR2 SNEGSKA (reference sequence). The CDR3 contains 11 residues. The CDR3 DNA is TGCAGTGCTAGAGTTAACACTGAAGCTTTCTTT. As protein: CSARVNTEAFF.

V usage is TRBV4-3 and J usage is TRBJ2-7, with TRBD1 matching 8 bases. CDR3 size: 16 residues. V was clipped by 2 bases and J by 3 bases; unmatched bases: 9. The germline V gene has CDR1 LGHNA and CDR2 YSLEER. The CDR3 sequence: CASSQSQGAPYYEQYF. The CDR3 nucleotides read TGCGCCAGCAGCCAATCCCAGGGGGCTCCTTACTACGAGCAGTACTTC.

This clonotype was counted only a few times. The chain links TRBV5-4 to TRBJ2-5; possible D gene TRBD1, 5 bases. There are 14 residues in the CDR3. The V gene's germline CDR1 is SGHNT and CDR2 YYREEE (reference sequence). V was trimmed by 2 bases and J by 4 bases, leaving 12 bases between them. The CDR3: CASSLNPGSETQYF. The CDR3 coding sequence is TGTGCCAGCAGCTTAAACCCAGGGTCAGAGACCCAGTACTTC.

This chain links TRBV7-2 with TRBJ2-7; TRBD2 might be the D (6 bases). V was cut by 3 bases and J by 7 bases, with 19 bases left in between. Germline V gene lookup returns CDR1 SGHTA and CDR2 FQGNSA. The length of the CDR3 is 15 residues. CDR3 in amino acids: CASSFGAGRLREQYF. In DNA form, the CDR3 reads TGTGCCAGCAGCTTTGGGGCGGGACGGCTTAGGGAGCAGTACTTC.

This clonotype was counted between two and nine times. The chain uses TRBV5-1 and TRBJ2-7; tentative D call: TRBD1 (8 bases). The CDR3 contains 13 residues. Trimming pared 5 bases from V and 4 bases from J, leaving 13 bases between. CDR1 and CDR2 (germline): SGHRS, YFSETQ. The CDR3 sequence is CASRNRGGYEQYF. For the CDR3, the DNA is TGCGCCAGCAGGAACAGGGGGGGATACGAGCAGTACTTC.

This clonotype was observed a few times. V and J are TRBV6-2 or TRBV6-3 and TRBJ2-3; TRBD2 agrees at 9 bases. Germline V lookup: CDR1 MNHEY, CDR2 SVGEGT. V was pared by 7 bases and J by 3 bases, with 8 bases of the junction left unmatched. The CDR3 sequence is 15 residues long. The CDR3 protein is CASKVAGAGTDTQYF. DNA of the CDR3: TGTGCCAGCAAGGTAGCGGGAGCTGGGACAGATACGCAGTATTTT.

This clonotype was seen a few times. The V gene is TRBV5-1, the J gene TRBJ2-1; 8 nucleotides agree with TRBD1. Germline CDR1 reads SGHRS; CDR2 reads YFSETQ. The V segment lost 4 bases and the J segment 0 bases; nucleotides outside the gene matches: 3. The CDR3 totals 15 residues. The CDR3 spells CASSLGQASYNEQFF. The DNA of the CDR3 is TGCGCCAGCAGCCTGGGACAGGCCTCCTACAATGAGCAGTTCTTC.

DNA for the CDR3: TGCAGCGTTGAAGACCCGAACGTGAATACGCAGTATTTT. It is translated as CSVEDPNVNTQYF. The chain links TRBV29-1 to TRBJ2-3; the D is unclear. CDR3 length: 13 residues. CDR1 and CDR2 (germline): SQVTM, ANQGSEA. Trimming left V 0 bases short and J 7 bases short, with 11 bases between.

The J gene is TRBJ2-2, the V gene TRBV7-3; D is unclear. The CDR3 has 13 amino acids. Trimming took 5 bases from V and 9 from J, leaving 13 bases between them. Germline CDR1 is SGHTA and CDR2 is FQGTGA. In DNA form, the CDR3 reads TGTGCCAGCAGCCCAGCTTCTGGCCGGGAGCTGTTTTTT. As protein: CASSPASGRELFF.

This clonotype was counted a few times. The genes are TRBV7-9 and TRBJ2-2, with D perhaps matching TRBD1 (6 bases). The CDR3 sequence is 15 residues long. The V gene's germline CDR1 is SEHNR and CDR2 FQNEAQ (reference sequence). V lost 5 bases, J lost 3 bases, and 13 bases lay in between. The CDR3 nucleotides are TGTGCCAGCAGCGTATCGGACAGTTACACCGGGGAGCTGTTTTTT. This gives the protein CASSVSDSYTGELFF.

Only a few counts were recorded for this clonotype. The V gene is TRBV11-2, the J gene TRBJ2-2, with D tentatively TRBD1 (6 bases). CDR1 is SGHAT, CDR2 FQNNGV, per germline. The CDR3 consists of 17 residues. V was pared by 2 bases and J by 4 bases, with 17 bases between. The CDR3 nucleotides are TGTGCCAGCAGCTTATACCCCCCTCGCAGGGGCACCGGGGAGCTGTTTTTT. This gives the protein CASSLYPPRRGTGELFF.

The chain links TRBV5-1 to TRBJ2-1; TRBD2 matches at 7 bases. Germline CDR1 and CDR2: SGHRS and YFSETQ. The CDR3 has 14 amino acids. V lost 0 bases and J lost 7; bases outside the gene matches: 4. DNA for the CDR3: TGCGCCAGCAGCTTGGAGCTAGCGGTTAATGAGCAGTTCTTC. Residues: CASSLELAVNEQFF.

This clonotype was seen only a few times. The rearrangement links TRBV11-2 to TRBJ2-7; D is uncertain. CDR3 size: 13 residues. CDR1 and CDR2 (germline): SGHAT, FQNNGV. The V end lost 1 base, the J end lost 3 bases, and 7 bases lay between the germline ends. This CDR3 is CASSLATFYEQYF. For the CDR3, the DNA is TGTGCCAGCAGCTTAGCGACTTTCTACGAGCAGTACTTC.

This rearrangement joins TRBV7-2 to TRBJ2-1; 7 bases align to TRBD2. Per germline, CDR1 SGHTA and CDR2 FQGNSA. With V trimmed by 1 base and J by 11 bases, 8 bases remained unmatched. The CDR3 spans 14 residues. In nucleotides, the CDR3 is TGTGCCAGCAGCTTAGTGAGCGGGGAGAGCCAGCAGTTCTTC. Translation: CASSLVSGESQQFF.

In this sample, this clonotype turned up many times. The CDR3 coding sequence is TGTGCCAGCAGCCACACCGGGACTAGCGACAATGAGCAGTTCTTC. Protein product: CASSHTGTSDNEQFF. The rearrangement uses TRBV7-9 and TRBJ2-1, with 10 bases lining up with TRBD2. CDR3 length: 15 residues. The V segment lost 5 bases and the J segment 5 bases; nucleotides outside the gene matches: 6. CDR1 is SEHNR and CDR2 is FQNEAQ in the germline V gene (reference sequence).

The chain joins TRBV4-2 to TRBJ2-7; 10 nucleotides agree with TRBD2. V shed 0 bases and J 6 bases; nucleotides not matched to a gene: 8. The CDR3 consists of 16 residues. Germline CDR1 reads LGHNA; CDR2 reads YNFKEQ. CDR3 residues: CASSQDVGLAGAEQYF. The CDR3 coding sequence is TGTGCCAGCAGCCAAGATGTTGGGCTAGCGGGAGCCGAGCAGTACTTC.

The chain joins TRBV5-1 to TRBJ2-7; 10 nucleotides line up with TRBD1. J was trimmed by 5 bases and V by 6 bases; bases with no gene match: 5. The CDR3 sequence is 13 residues long. Germline CDR1 and CDR2: SGHRS and YFSETQ. The CDR3 is CASTTGTGDEQYF. The CDR3 DNA reads as TGCGCCAGCACCACCGGGACAGGGGACGAGCAGTACTTC.

In its sample, this clonotype was seen many times. Here the CDR3 reads CASSLELAGSTGELFF. CDR3 DNA: TGCGCCAGCAGCTTGGAACTAGCGGGGAGCACCGGGGAGCTGTTTTTT. This chain joins TRBV5-1 and TRBJ2-2, with 10 bases aligning to TRBD2. The germline CDR1 and CDR2 sequences are SGHRS and YFSETQ. The V gene end was trimmed by 0 bases and the J gene end by 4 bases; junction bases not matched to a gene: 3. There are 16 residues in the CDR3.

The genes are TRBV5-1 and TRBJ2-4; 7 nucleotides line up with TRBD2. Germline lookup yields CDR1 SGHRS and CDR2 YFSETQ. The CDR3 consists of 16 residues. Germline trimming cut 2 bases from V and 0 bases from J; bases unmatched to any gene: 5. The CDR3 nucleotides are TGCGCCAGCAGCTTAGCGGGACTCCTAGCCAAAAACATTCAGTACTTC. The encoded protein is CASSLAGLLAKNIQYF.

Remarks on this clonotype: The junction departs from the called germline gene at one end, perhaps through a read error. The genes are TRBV20-1 and TRBJ2-3, with 11 bases matching TRBD2. CDR1 DFQATT and CDR2 SNEGSKA come from the germline V gene (reference sequence). The CDR3 spans 17 residues. The CDR3 here is CCARPLSVAGGLDTQYF. CDR3 DNA: TGCTGTGCTAGACCCCTTTCTGTAGCGGGAGGGTTAGATACGCAGTATTTT.

Only a few counts were recorded for this clonotype. The J gene is TRBJ1-1, the V gene TRBV18; possibly TRBD1 for D (5 bases). The length of the CDR3 is 15 residues. V was trimmed by 2 bases and J by 0 bases, leaving 10 bases between them. Germline CDR1 reads KGHSH; CDR2 reads LQKENI. The CDR3 reads CASSPTKGMNTEAFF. For the CDR3, the DNA is TGTGCCAGCTCACCAACTAAGGGGATGAACACTGAAGCTTTCTTT.

This clonotype was counted only a few times. The chain links TRBV6-2 or TRBV6-3 to TRBJ2-3; tentatively, D is TRBD1 (5 bases). Trimming took 8 bases from V and 9 from J, leaving 9 bases between them. The CDR3 covers 10 residues. Germline CDR1 MNHEY, CDR2 SVGEGT. CDR3 loop: CASARTTQYF. CDR3 nucleotide sequence: TGTGCCAGCGCGAGGACAACGCAGTATTTT.

This clonotype was counted a few times. The genes are TRBV7-9 and TRBJ2-1, with D tentatively TRBD2 (5 bases). This CDR3 has 15 residues. Germline CDR1 is SEHNR and CDR2 is FQNEAQ (reference sequence). The V end was cut by 4 bases, the J end by 3 bases, with 13 bases between. The CDR3 DNA follows: TGTGCCAGCAGCTCCCTGGCGGGCTTCTACAATGAGCAGTTCTTC. As protein: CASSSLAGFYNEQFF.

The V gene is TRBV29-1, the J gene TRBJ2-5; 7 bases fit TRBD2. The CDR3 runs 12 residues. V dropped 3 bases and J dropped 4; count of bases not matched to a gene: 2. The germline V gene has CDR1 SQVTM and CDR2 ANQGSEA. CDR3 nucleotide sequence: TGCAGCGTTGACAGCGGGATAGAGACCCAGTACTTC. It specifies CSVDSGIETQYF.

Only a few counts were recorded for this clonotype. This chain uses TRBV28 with TRBJ2-3, with 9 bases identical to TRBD2. The germline V gene has CDR1 MDHEN and CDR2 SYDVKM. The CDR3 consists of 16 residues. The ends lost 5 bases at V and 0 bases at J; junction bases unmatched: 6. The CDR3 nucleotides are TGTGCCAGCAGTCCACGACTAGCGGACAGCACAGATACGCAGTATTTT. The encoded protein is CASSPRLADSTDTQYF.

This clonotype occurred a few times. The chain combines TRBV5-1 with TRBJ2-5, with D unclear. Germline V CDR1 and CDR2: SGHRS, YFSETQ. CDR3 length: 13 amino acids. V was trimmed by 1 base and J by 5 bases, leaving 9 bases between them. CDR3 nucleotide sequence: TGCGCCAGCAGCTTGACTGCTTGGGAGACCCAGTACTTC. Protein sequence: CASSLTAWETQYF.

V gene TRBV9 combines with J gene TRBJ2-1, with a weak D call TRBD1 (5 bases). V was pared by 0 bases and J by 4 bases, with 11 bases between. Germline V gene data show CDR1 as SGDLS and CDR2 as YYNGEE. The CDR3 runs to 15 residues. CDR3 bases: TGTGCCAGCAGCGTAGAAGGGGTCGGGTACAATGAGCAGTTCTTC. It codes for CASSVEGVGYNEQFF.

This clonotype was detected a few times. The V gene is TRBV19, the J gene TRBJ1-5; D call uncertain. This CDR3 region has 14 residues. Germline CDR1 reads LNHDA; CDR2 reads SQIVND (reference sequence). V shed 1 base and J shed 5 bases, with 9 bases lying between them. CDR3 loop: CASSIVGGDQPQHF. The DNA for the CDR3 is TGTGCCAGTAGTATAGTAGGCGGCGATCAGCCCCAGCATTTT.

The V gene is TRBV7-2, the J gene TRBJ2-2, with D maybe TRBD1 (5 bases). Germline V gene lookup returns CDR1 SGHTA and CDR2 FQGNSA. The CDR3 is made up of 17 amino acids. The V end lost 2 bases, the J end lost 4 bases, and 17 bases lay between the germline ends. In DNA form, the CDR3 reads TGTGCCAGCAGCTTACCTTTGGGCAGGGTTGGCACCGGGGAGCTGTTTTTT. As protein: CASSLPLGRVGTGELFF. Complete variable domain (other parts from reference TRBV7-2 and TRBJ2-2): GAGVSQSPSNKVTEKGKDVELRCDPISGHTALYWYRQSLGQGLEFLIYFQGNSAPDKSGLPSDRFSAERTGGSVSTLTIQRTQQEDSAVYLCASSLPLGRVGTGELFFGEGSRLTVL.